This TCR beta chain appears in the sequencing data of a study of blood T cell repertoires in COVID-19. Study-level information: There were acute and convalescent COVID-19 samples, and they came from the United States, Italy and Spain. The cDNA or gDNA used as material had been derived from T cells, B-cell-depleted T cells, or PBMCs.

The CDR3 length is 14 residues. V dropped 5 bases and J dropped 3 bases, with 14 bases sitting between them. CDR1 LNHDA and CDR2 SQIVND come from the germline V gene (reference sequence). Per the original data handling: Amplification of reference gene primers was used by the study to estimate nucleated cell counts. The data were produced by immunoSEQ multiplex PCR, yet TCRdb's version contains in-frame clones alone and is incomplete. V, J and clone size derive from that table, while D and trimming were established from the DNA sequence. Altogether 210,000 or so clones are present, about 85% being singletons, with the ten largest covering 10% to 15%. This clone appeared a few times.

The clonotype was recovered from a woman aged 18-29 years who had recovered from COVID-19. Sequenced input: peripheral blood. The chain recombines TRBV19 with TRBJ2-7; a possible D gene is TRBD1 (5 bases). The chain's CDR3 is CASSPQGDLYEQYF. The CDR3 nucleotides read TGTGCCAGTAGTCCCCAGGGCGACCTCTACGAGCAGTACTTC.